The sequence of this TCR beta chain was determined in a study of cytomegalovirus exposure and HLA in healthy donors. Study-wide findings and caveats: Earlier analysis yielded a pattern in which most TCR beta V segments were productive about 90% or about 30% of the time. Later findings reportedly placed an Asian-associated ancestry cluster below the approximately 620-donor mean for N-insertions.

A remark on this clone: Its antigen is not identified.

The CDR3 runs to 14 residues. V lost 1 base and J lost 0, with 7 bases in between. Germline CDR1 and CDR2: SGDLS and YYNGEE. A multiplex PCR was run with 60 Vbeta primers and 13 Jbeta primers. Sequencing used immunoSEQ multiplex PCR; TCRdb keeps in-frame clones, though not all of them. The sample includes approximately 50,000 clones, 80% of them seen just once. What was sequenced was PBMCs. The receptor was derived from a man between 25 and 39 years old in good health and CMV-seropositive. The V gene is TRBV9, the J gene TRBJ1-1; D gene ambiguous. The CDR3 is CASSVRSMNTEAFF. Written as DNA, the CDR3 is TGTGCCAGCAGCGTACGAAGCATGAACACTGAAGCTTTCTTT.